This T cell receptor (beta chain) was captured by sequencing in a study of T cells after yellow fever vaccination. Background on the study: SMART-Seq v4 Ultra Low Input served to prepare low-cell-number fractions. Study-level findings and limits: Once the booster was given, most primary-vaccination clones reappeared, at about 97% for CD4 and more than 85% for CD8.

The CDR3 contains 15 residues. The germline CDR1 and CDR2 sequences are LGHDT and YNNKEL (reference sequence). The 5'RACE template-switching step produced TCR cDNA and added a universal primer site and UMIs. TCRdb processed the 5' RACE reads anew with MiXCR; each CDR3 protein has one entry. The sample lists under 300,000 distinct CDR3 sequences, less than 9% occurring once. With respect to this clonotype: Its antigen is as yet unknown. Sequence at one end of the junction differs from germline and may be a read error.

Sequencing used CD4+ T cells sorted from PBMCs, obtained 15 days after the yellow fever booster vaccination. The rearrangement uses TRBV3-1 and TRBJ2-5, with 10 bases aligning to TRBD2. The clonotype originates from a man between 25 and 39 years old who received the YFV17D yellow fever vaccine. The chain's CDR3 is CACSQGLAGAGGVYF. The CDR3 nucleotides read TGTGCCTGCAGCCAAGGTCTAGCGGGAGCGGGGGGGGTGTACTTC.